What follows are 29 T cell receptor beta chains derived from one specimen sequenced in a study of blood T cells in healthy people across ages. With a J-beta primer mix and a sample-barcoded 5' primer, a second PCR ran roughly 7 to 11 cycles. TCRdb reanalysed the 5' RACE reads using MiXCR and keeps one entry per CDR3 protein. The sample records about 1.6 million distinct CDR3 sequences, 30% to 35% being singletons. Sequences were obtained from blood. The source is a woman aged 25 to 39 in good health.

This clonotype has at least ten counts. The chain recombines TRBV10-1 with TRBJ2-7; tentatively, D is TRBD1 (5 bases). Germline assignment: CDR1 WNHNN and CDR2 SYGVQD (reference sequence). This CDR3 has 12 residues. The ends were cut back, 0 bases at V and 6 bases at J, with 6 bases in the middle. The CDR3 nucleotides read TGCGCCAGCAGTGAGTCGGGGCGCGAGCAGTACTTC. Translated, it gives CASSESGREQYF.

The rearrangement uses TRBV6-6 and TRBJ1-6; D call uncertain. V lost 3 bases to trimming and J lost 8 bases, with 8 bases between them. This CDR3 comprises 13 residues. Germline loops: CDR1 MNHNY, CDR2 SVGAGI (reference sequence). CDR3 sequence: CASSYSMDSPLHF. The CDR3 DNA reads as TGTGCCAGCAGTTATTCCATGGATTCACCCCTCCACTTT.

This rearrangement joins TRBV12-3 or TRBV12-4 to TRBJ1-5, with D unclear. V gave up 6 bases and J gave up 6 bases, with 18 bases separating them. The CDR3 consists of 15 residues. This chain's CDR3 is CASSPRDAPSQPQHF. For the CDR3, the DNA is TGTGCCAGCAGCCCCCGGGATGCTCCTTCTCAGCCCCAGCATTTT.

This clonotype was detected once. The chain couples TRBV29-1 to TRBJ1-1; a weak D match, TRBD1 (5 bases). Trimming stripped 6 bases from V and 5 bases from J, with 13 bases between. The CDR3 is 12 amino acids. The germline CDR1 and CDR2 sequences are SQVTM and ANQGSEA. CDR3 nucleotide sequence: TGCAGCGTCATCATTGACAGAACTGAAGCTTTCTTT. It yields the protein CSVIIDRTEAFF.

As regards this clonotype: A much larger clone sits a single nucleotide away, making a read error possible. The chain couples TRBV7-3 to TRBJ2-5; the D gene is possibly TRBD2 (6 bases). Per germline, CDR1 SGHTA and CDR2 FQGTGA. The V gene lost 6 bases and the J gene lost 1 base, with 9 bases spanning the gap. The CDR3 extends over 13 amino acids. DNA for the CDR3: TGTGCCAGCAGATCGGGACTCCAAGAGACCCAGTACTTC. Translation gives CASRSGLQETQYF.

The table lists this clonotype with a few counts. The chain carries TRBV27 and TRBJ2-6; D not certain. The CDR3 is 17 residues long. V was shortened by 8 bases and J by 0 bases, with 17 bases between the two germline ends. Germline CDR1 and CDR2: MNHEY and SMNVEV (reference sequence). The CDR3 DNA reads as TGTGCCAGCTCCCTTACCCAGGTTAGCTCTGGGGCCAACGTCCTGACTTTC. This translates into CASSLTQVSSGANVLTF.

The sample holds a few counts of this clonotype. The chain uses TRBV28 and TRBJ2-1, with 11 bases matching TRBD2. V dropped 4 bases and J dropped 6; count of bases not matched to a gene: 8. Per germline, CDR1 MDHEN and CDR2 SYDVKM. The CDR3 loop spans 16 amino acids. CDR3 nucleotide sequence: TGTGCCAGCAGTTCCCCCGGGACTAGCGGACGCAATGAGCAGTTCTTC. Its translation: CASSSPGTSGRNEQFF. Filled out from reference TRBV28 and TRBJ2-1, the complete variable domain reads DVKVTQSSRYLVKRTGEKVFLECVQDMDHENMFWYRQDPGLGLRLIYFSYDVKMKEKGDIPEGYSVSREKKERFSLILESASTNQTSMYLCASSSPGTSGRNEQFFGPGTRLTVL.

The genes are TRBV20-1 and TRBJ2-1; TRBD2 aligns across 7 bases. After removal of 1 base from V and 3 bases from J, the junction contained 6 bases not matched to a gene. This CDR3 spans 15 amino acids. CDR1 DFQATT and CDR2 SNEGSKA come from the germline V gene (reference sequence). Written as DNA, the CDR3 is TGCAGTGCTAGAGTCACTAGCGCGAGCTACAATGAGCAGTTCTTC. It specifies CSARVTSASYNEQFF.

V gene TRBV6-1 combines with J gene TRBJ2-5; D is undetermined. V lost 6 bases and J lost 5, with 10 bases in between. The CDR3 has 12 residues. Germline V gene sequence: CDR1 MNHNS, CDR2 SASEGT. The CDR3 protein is CASRKSRETQYF. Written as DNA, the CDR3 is TGTGCCAGCAGAAAAAGCCGGGAGACCCAGTACTTC.

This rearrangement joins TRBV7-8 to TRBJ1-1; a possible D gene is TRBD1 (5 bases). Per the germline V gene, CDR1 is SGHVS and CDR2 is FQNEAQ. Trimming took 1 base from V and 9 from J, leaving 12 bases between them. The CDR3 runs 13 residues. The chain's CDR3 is CASSLGGGMKAFF. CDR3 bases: TGTGCCAGCAGCTTAGGGGGCGGGATGAAAGCTTTCTTT.

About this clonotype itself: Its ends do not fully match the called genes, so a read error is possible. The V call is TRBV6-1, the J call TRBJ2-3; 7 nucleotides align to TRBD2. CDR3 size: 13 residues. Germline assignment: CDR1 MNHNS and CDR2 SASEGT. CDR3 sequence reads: CVSRLASTDTQYF. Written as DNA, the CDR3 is TGTGTCAGCAGACTAGCAAGCACAGATACGCAGTATTTT.

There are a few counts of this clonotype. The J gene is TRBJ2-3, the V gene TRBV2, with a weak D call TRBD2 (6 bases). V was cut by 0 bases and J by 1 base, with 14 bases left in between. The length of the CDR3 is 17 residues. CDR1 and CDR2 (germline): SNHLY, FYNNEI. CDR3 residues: CASSEAPRGSGTDTQYF. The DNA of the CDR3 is TGTGCCAGCAGTGAAGCGCCTCGGGGGAGTGGCACAGATACGCAGTATTTT.

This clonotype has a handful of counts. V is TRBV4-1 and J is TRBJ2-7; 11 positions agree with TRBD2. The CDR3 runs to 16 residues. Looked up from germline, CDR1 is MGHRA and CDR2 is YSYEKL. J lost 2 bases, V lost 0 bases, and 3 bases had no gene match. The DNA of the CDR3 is TGCGCCAGCAGCCAAGAGATACTAGCGGGAGCCTACGAGCAGTACTTC. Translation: CASSQEILAGAYEQYF.

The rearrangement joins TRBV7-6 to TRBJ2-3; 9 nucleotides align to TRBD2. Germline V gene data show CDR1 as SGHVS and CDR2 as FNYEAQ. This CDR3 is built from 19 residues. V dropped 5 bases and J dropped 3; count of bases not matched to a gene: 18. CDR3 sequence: CASSGTRGASGEQTDTQYF. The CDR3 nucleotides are TGTGCCAGCAGCGGAACACGGGGGGCTAGCGGGGAACAAACAGATACGCAGTATTTT.

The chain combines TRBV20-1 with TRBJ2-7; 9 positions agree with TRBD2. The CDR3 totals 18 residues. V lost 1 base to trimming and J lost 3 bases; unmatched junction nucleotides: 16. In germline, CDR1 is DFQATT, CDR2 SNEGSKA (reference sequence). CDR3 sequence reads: CSARAGLAGSVGVYEQYF. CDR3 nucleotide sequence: TGCAGTGCTAGAGCTGGGCTAGCGGGAAGCGTTGGTGTCTACGAGCAGTACTTC.

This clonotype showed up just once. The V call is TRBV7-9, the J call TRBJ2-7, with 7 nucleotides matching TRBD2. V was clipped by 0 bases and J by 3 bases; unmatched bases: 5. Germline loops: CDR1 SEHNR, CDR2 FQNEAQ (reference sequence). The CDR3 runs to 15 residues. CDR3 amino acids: CASSLAGGQVYEQYF. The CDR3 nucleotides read TGTGCCAGCAGCTTAGCGGGAGGGCAGGTCTACGAGCAGTACTTC.

In DNA, the CDR3 is TGTGCCAGCACCCCGCAGGGTTCGTGTAACTATGGCTACACCTTC. It yields the protein CASTPQGSCNYGYTF. The genes are TRBV21-1 and TRBJ1-2; the table calls TRBD1, which could not be checked here. TRBV21-1 represents a pseudogene. This CDR3 comprises 15 residues.

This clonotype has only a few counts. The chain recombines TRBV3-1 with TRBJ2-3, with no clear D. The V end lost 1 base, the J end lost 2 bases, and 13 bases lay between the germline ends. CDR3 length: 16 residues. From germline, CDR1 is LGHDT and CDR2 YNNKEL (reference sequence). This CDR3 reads CASSQGTSYNTDTQYF. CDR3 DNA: TGTGCCAGCAGCCAAGGGACCAGTTATAACACAGATACGCAGTATTTT.

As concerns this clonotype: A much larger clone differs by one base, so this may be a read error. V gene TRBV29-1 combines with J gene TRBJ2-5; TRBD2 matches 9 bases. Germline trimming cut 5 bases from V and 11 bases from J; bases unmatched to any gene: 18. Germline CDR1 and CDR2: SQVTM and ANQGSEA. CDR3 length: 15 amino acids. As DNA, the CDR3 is TGCAGCGTTTCCGCTAGCGGGGCCTCCTACAATGAGCAGTACTTC. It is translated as CSVSASGASYNEQYF.

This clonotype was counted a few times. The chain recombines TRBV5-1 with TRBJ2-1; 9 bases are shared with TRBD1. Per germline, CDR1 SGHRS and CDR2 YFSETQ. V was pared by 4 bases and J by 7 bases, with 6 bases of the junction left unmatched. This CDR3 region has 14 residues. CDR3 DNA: TGCGCCAGCAGCGAGGACAGGGGTAATAATGAGCAGTTCTTC. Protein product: CASSEDRGNNEQFF.

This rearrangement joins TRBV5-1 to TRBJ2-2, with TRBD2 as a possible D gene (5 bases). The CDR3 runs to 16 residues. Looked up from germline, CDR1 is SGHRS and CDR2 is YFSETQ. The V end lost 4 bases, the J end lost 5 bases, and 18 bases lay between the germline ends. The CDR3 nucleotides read TGCGCCAGCAGCCCCAGGCCCTCCGGGGATACCGGGGAGCTGTTTTTT. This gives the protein CASSPRPSGDTGELFF.

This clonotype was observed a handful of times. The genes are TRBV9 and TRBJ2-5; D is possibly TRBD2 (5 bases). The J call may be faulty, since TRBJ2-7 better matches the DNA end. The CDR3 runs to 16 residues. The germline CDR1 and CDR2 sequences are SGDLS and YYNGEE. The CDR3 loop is CASSGGLAFELHEQYF. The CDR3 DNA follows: TGTGCCAGCAGCGGAGGATTAGCGTTTGAACTCCACGAGCAGTACTTC.

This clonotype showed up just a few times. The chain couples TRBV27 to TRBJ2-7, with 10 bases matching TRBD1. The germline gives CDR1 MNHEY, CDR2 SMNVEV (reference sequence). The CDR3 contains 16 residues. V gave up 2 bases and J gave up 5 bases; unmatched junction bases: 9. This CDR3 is CASSLAMGDRGHEQYF. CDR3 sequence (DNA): TGTGCCAGCAGTTTAGCGATGGGGGACAGGGGCCACGAGCAGTACTTC.

CDR3 in amino acids: CASSSYLGTEAFF. CDR3 DNA sequence: TGCGCCAGCAGCTCCTACCTCGGCACTGAAGCTTTCTTT. The chain has TRBV5-1 and TRBJ1-1; D is unresolved. The CDR3 extends over 13 amino acids. The V end was cut by 3 bases, the J end by 4 bases, with 10 bases between. Germline-derived CDR1 and CDR2 are SGHRS and YFSETQ.

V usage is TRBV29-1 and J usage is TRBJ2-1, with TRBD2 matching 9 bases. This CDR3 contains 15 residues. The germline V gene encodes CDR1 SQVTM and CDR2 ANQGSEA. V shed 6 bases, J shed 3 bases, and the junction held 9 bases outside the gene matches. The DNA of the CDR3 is TGCAGCGTAGCGGGGGGCTCCACGGGCTACAATGAGCAGTTCTTC. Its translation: CSVAGGSTGYNEQFF.

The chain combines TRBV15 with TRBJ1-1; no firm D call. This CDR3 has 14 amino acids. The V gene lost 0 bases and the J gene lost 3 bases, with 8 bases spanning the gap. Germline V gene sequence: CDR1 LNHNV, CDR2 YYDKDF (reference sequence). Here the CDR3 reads CATSREGLYTEAFF. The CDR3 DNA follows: TGTGCCACCAGCAGAGAGGGCCTCTACACTGAAGCTTTCTTT.

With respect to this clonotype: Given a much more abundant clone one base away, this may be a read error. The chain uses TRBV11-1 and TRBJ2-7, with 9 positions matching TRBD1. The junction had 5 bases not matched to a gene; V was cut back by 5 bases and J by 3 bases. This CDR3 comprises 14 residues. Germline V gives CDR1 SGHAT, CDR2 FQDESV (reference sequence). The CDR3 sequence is CASSARDRDYEQYF. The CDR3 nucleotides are TGTGCCAGCAGCGCCCGGGACAGGGACTACGAGCAGTACTTC.

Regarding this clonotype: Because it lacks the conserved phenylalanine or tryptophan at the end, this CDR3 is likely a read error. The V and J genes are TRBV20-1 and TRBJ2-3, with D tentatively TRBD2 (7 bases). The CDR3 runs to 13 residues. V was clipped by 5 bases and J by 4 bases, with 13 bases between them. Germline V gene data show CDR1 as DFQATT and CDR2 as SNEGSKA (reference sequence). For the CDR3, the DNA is TGCAGTGCTGGGGGGGGCTACGCAGATACGCAGTATTCT. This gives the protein CSAGGGYADTQYS.

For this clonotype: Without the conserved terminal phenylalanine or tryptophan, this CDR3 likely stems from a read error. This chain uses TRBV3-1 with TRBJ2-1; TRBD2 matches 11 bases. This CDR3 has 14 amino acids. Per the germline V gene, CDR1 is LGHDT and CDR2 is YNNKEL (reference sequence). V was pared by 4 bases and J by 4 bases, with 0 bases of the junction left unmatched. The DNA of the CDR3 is TGTGCCAGCAGCCTAGCGGGAGGGTACAATGAGCAGTTCTGC. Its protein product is CASSLAGGYNEQFC.